The 3 T cell receptor beta chains below were found in one sample sequenced in a study of blood T cell repertoires in COVID-19. Assay: immunoSEQ multiplex PCR; the TCRdb copy retains only in-frame clones and omits some. The data contain 190,000 or so clones, more than 80% of them seen just once; the ten biggest clones take up roughly 1.2%. The sample comprised PBMCs or T cells enriched from blood (not recorded which). Receptor source: a man aged 25-45 years who had recovered from COVID-19.

The DNA of the CDR3 is TGCAGCGTTGAGAATCTAGCGGGAGGTTTAGATACGCAGTATTTT. As protein: CSVENLAGGLDTQYF. The chain uses TRBV29-1 and TRBJ2-3, with 11 bases aligning to TRBD2. The germline V gene encodes CDR1 SQVTM and CDR2 ANQGSEA. The CDR3 contains 15 residues. Trimming cost V 3 bases and J 5 bases; bases outside gene matches: 7.

In this sample, this clone turned up a few times. The chain links TRBV7-2 to TRBJ1-6; maybe TRBD1 (5 bases). The V gene's germline CDR1 is SGHTA and CDR2 FQGNSA. This CDR3 has 15 residues. Deletions cut 4 bases from V and 8 bases from J, with 15 bases between. The CDR3 bases are TGTGCCAGCAGCTCCGTGGGGGAGGCTCATTCACCCCTCCACTTT. Translating gives CASSSVGEAHSPLHF.

The chain uses TRBV6-5 and TRBJ1-5; 7 bases are shared with TRBD1. V was pared by 8 bases and J by 2 bases, with 6 bases of the junction left unmatched. Germline values: CDR1 MNHEY, CDR2 SVGAGI. The CDR3 runs 14 residues. This chain's CDR3 is CASPRGLGNQPQHF. For the CDR3, the DNA is TGTGCCAGCCCGAGGGGGCTCGGCAATCAGCCCCAGCATTTT.